The 7 T cell receptor beta chains reported below all come from one sample, sequenced in a study of cytomegalovirus exposure and HLA in healthy donors. 13 Jbeta primers and 60 Vbeta primers were used for the PCR. The table came from immunoSEQ multiplex PCR; TCRdb's copy has only in-frame clones and leaves some out. Of about 98,000 clones detected, about four fifths appear once; the ten largest clones hold 7.5% to 9.5%. The sample taken for sequencing was PBMCs. Every receptor here comes from a human donor in good health.

This sequence joins TRBV9 and TRBJ2-1; TRBD1 aligns across 10 bases. V lost 5 bases, J lost 7 bases, and 6 bases stayed unmatched. CDR1 and CDR2 (germline): SGDLS, YYNGEE. The CDR3 extends over 14 amino acids. The CDR3 region is CASSNGTGVNEQFF. Written as DNA, the CDR3 is TGTGCCAGCAGTAACGGGACAGGGGTTAATGAGCAGTTCTTC.

J is TRBJ2-7 and V is TRBV7-8; TRBD2 aligns across 7 bases. The V gene end was trimmed by 5 bases and the J gene end by 2 bases; junction bases not matched to a gene: 9. Germline V gene sequence: CDR1 SGHVS, CDR2 FQNEAQ. The CDR3 length is 15 residues. The CDR3 DNA reads TGTGCCAGCAGCCTTAGCGGGCCGAATACCTACGAGCAGTACTTC. Protein sequence: CASSLSGPNTYEQYF.

This clone was seen a single time. A read error may account for a junction end that differs from germline. CDR3 protein: CARSPVSSTDTQYF. CDR3 coding DNA: TGTGCCCGGAGTCCGGTTTCTAGCACAGATACGCAGTATTTT. The rearrangement links TRBV30 to TRBJ2-3; D is ambiguous. The germline gives CDR1 GTSNPN, CDR2 SVGIG (reference sequence). The CDR3 is 14 amino acids. The full variable domain, rest sourced from reference TRBV30 and TRBJ2-3, is SQTIHQWPATLVQPVGSPLSLECTVEGTSNPNLYWYRQAAGRGLQLLFYSVGIGQISSEVPQNLSASRPQDRQFILSSKKLLLSDSGFYLCARSPVSSTDTQYFGPGTRLTVL.

The rearrangement joins TRBV6-1 to TRBJ2-7; TRBD2 matches 13 bases. Looked up from germline, CDR1 is MNHNS and CDR2 is SASEGT. Germline trimming cut 6 bases from V and 6 bases from J; bases unmatched to any gene: 2. CDR3 length equals 13 residues. The DNA of the CDR3 is TGTGCCAGCAGGACTAGCGGGAGGTTCGAGCAGTACTTC. Its translation is CASRTSGRFEQYF.

The chain is built from TRBV10-2 and TRBJ2-1, with 8 positions matching TRBD1. Trimming removed 4 bases from V and 7 bases from J; junction bases left unmatched: 3. This CDR3 contains 13 residues. Germline CDR1 WSHSY, CDR2 SAAADI. CDR3 region: CASSVTGGNEQFF. The CDR3 nucleotides are TGCGCCAGCAGTGTCACAGGGGGGAATGAGCAGTTCTTC.

Written as DNA, the CDR3 is TGTGCCAGCAGCTTATTAGGGGGCTACGAGCAGTACTTC. Translation gives CASSLLGGYEQYF. V and J are TRBV11-2 and TRBJ2-7, with D maybe TRBD1 (6 bases). Trimming cost V 2 bases and J 3 bases, with 8 bases left between them. In germline, CDR1 is SGHAT, CDR2 FQNNGV. The CDR3 consists of 13 residues. Full variable domain (missing parts from reference TRBV11-2 and TRBJ2-7): EAGVAQSPRYKIIEKRQSVAFWCNPISGHATLYWYQQILGQGPKLLIQFQNNGVVDDSQLPKDRFSAERLKGVDSTLKIQPAKLEDSAVYLCASSLLGGYEQYFGPGTRLTVT.

This clone was counted only a few times. The genes are TRBV5-1 and TRBJ1-1; no clear D gene. Trimming left V 1 base short and J 10 bases short, with 17 bases between. The CDR3 covers 14 residues. Germline values: CDR1 SGHRS, CDR2 YFSETQ. The CDR3 sequence: CASSLLRAPSLAFF. In DNA, the CDR3 is TGCGCCAGCAGCTTGCTTAGAGCTCCTTCTCTAGCTTTCTTT.